This T cell receptor beta chain was retrieved from a study of blood T cell repertoires in COVID-19. Study in general: Specimens from acute and convalescent COVID-19 originated in the United States, Italy and Spain. Sample material is recorded as cDNA or gDNA derived from T cells, B-cell-depleted T cells, or PBMCs.

Measured with immunoSEQ multiplex PCR; TCRdb has only the in-frame clones, and not every one. The sample contains about 64,000 clones, roughly 90% of which appear only once. From germline, CDR1 is MDHEN and CDR2 SYDVKM. Trimming took 3 bases from V and 2 from J; bases not matched to a gene: 4. The CDR3 is made up of 15 amino acids. The material sequenced was peripheral blood. The chain has TRBV28 and TRBJ1-1, with TRBD1 matching 9 bases. This sequence originates from a man between 70 and 80 years old with acute or convalescent COVID-19. The CDR3 protein is CASSLGTGKNTEAFF. Written as DNA, the CDR3 is TGTGCCAGCAGTTTGGGGACAGGGAAAAACACTGAAGCTTTCTTT.